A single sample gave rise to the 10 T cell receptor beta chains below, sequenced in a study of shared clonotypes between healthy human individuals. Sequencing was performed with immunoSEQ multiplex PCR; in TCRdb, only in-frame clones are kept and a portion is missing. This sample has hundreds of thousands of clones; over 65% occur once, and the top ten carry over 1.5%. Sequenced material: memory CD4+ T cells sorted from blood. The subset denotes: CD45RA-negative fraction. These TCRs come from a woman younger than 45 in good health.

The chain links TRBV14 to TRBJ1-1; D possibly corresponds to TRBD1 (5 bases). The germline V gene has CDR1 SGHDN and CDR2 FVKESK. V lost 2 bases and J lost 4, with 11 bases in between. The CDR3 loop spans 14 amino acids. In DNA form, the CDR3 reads TGTGCCAGCAGCCAACAACAGGCGGTCACTGAAGCTTTCTTT. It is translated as CASSQQQAVTEAFF.

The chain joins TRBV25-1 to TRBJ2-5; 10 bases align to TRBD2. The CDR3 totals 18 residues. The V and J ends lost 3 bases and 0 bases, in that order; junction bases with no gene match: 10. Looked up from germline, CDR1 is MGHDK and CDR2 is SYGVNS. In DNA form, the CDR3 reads TGTGCCAGCAGTGAGACCCCAACTAGCGGGGCCGACCAAGAGACCCAGTACTTC. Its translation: CASSETPTSGADQETQYF.

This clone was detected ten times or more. This chain's CDR3 is CASSFRTGRGDSPLHF. CDR3 bases: TGTGCCAGCAGTTTCCGGACAGGGAGAGGGGATTCACCCCTCCACTTT. The rearrangement links TRBV5-4 to TRBJ1-6; TRBD1 aligns across 8 bases. Germline loops: CDR1 SGHNT, CDR2 YYREEE (reference sequence). The CDR3 is made up of 16 amino acids. V lost 5 bases to trimming and J lost 8 bases; unmatched junction nucleotides: 12.

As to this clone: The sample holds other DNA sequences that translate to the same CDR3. The CDR3 coding sequence is TGCAGTGCCGCGGGATATGATGAGCAGTTCTTC. Translation gives CSAAGYDEQFF. The rearrangement links TRBV20-1 to TRBJ2-1; possible D gene TRBD2, 6 bases. The germline V gene has CDR1 DFQATT and CDR2 SNEGSKA (reference sequence). The germline V and J ends were trimmed by 6 bases and 8 bases, with 11 bases remaining between them. CDR3 length: 11 residues.

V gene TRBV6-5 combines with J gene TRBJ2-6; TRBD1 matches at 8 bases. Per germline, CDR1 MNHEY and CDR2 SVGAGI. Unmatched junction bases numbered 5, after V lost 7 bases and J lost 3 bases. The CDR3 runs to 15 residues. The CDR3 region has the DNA TGTGCCAGCACTCAGGGGGCATTTGGGGCCAACGTCCTGACTTTC. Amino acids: CASTQGAFGANVLTF.

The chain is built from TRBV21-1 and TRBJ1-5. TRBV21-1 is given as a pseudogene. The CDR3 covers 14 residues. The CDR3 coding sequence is TGTGCCAGCAGCAAGTGGGGGAGAGGCCAGCCCCAGCATTTT. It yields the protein CASSKWGRGQPQHF.

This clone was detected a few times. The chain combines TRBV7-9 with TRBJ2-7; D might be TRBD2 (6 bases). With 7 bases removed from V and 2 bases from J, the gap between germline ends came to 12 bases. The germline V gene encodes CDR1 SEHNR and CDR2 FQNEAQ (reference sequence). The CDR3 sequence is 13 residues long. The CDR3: CASNPGGPYEQYF. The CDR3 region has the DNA TGTGCCAGCAATCCCGGGGGACCCTACGAGCAGTACTTC.

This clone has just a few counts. The CDR3 DNA sequence: TGTGCCAGCAGCAAAGACCGAGGGGCGGACAATCAGCCCCAGCATTTT. The encoded protein is CASSKDRGADNQPQHF. This rearrangement joins TRBV21-1 to TRBJ1-5. TRBV21-1 constitutes a pseudogene. The CDR3 extends over 16 amino acids.

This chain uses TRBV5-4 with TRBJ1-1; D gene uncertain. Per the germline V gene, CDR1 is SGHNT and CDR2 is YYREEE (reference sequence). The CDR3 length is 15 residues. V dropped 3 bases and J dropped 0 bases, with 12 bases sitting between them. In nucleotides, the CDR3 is TGTGCCAGCAGCTCGGATCCGACGATGAACACTGAAGCTTTCTTT. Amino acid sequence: CASSSDPTMNTEAFF.

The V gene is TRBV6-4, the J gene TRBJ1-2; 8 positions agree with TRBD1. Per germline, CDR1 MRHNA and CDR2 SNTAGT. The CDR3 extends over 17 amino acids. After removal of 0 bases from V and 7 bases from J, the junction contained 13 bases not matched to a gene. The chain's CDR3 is CASSDSVRGLDRSGYTF. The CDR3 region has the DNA TGTGCCAGCAGTGACTCAGTCAGGGGGCTTGATCGAAGTGGCTACACCTTC.